This TCR beta chain was recorded in a study of post-analysis software for immune sequencing data. Study-level information: Disease courses included relapsing-remitting, secondary progressive and progressive-relapsing multiple sclerosis.

The library was made from cDNA and included unique molecular identifiers. Researchers reported some 500,000 cDNA molecules coming from approximately 0.95 to 9.8 million T cells. TCRdb reanalysed the PCR reads using MiXCR and keeps one entry per CDR3 protein. The repertoire holds about 400,000 distinct CDR3 sequences, 30% to 45% seen once, with over 10% in the top ten. Study-wide results and caveats: Significantly lower normalized Chao1 diversity was found in patients with multiple sclerosis relative to controls. Strong same-batch co-clustering of samples appeared with F measure clustering. Roughly five TRBV segments appeared more often in patients than in controls, and TRBV5-6, TRBV5-1 and TRBV20-1 were among these.

This clonotype has more than one count but fewer than ten. Its antigen is currently unknown. Trimming took 2 bases from V and 2 from J, leaving 7 bases between them. This CDR3 has 15 residues. The clonotype comes from a girl aged 5-17 years with multiple sclerosis. The sample comprised blood. J is TRBJ2-6 and V is TRBV12-3 or TRBV12-4; no clear D. CDR3 loop: CASSLSGPGANVLTF. CDR3 DNA sequence: TGTGCCAGCAGTTTATCCGGGCCTGGGGCCAACGTCCTGACTTTC.